The T cell receptor beta chain described here comes from a study of blood T cell repertoires in COVID-19. This CDR3 has 12 residues. Germline assignment: CDR1 KGHDR and CDR2 SFDVKD. Trimming took off 4 bases at V and 8 bases at J, with 10 bases between the two ends. The table came from immunoSEQ multiplex PCR; TCRdb's copy has only in-frame clones and leaves some out. The sample includes 140,000 to 150,000 clones, more than 60% of them seen just once. The source material was peripheral blood. The sequence was obtained from a man over 45 with acute or convalescent COVID-19. The chain has TRBV24-1 and TRBJ1-2, with D unclear. The CDR3 loop reads CATSEPTVGYTF. DNA of the CDR3: TGTGCCACCAGTGAACCTACAGTCGGCTACACCTTC.